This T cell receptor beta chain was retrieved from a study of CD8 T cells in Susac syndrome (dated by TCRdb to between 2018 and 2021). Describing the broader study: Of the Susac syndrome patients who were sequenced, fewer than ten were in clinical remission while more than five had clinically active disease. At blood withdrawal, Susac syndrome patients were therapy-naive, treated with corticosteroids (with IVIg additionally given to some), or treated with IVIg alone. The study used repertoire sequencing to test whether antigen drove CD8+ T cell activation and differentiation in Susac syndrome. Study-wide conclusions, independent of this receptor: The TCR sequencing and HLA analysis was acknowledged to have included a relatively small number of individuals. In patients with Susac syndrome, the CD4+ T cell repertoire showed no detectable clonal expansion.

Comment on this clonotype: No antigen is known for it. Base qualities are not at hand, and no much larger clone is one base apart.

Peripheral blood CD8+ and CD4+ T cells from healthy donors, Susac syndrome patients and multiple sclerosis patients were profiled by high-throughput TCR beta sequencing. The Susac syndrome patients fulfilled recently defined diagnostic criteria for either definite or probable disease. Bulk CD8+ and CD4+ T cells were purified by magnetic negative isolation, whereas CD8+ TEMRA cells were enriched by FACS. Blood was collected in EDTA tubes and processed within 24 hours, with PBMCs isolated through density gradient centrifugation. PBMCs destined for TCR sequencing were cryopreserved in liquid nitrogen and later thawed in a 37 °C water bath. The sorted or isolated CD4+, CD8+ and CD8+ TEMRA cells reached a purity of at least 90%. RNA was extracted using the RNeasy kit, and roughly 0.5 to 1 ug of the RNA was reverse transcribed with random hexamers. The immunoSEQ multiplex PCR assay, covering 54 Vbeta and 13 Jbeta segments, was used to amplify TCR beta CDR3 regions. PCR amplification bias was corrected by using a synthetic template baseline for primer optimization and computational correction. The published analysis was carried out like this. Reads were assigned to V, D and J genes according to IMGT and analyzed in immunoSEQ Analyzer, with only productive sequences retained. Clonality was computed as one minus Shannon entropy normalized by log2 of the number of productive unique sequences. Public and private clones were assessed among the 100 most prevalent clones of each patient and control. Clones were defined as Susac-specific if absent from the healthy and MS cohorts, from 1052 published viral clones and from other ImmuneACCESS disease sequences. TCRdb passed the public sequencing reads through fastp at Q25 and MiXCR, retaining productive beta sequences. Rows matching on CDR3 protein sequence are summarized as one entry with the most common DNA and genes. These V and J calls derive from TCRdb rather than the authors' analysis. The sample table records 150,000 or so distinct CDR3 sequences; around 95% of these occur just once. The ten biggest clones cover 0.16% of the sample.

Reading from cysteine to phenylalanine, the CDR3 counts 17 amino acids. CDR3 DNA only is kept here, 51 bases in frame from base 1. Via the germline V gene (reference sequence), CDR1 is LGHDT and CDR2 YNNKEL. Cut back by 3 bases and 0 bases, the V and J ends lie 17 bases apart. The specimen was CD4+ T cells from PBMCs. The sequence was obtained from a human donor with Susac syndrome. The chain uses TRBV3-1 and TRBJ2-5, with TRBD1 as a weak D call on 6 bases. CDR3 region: CASSQPYGTTYQETQYF. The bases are TGTGCCAGCAGCCAGCCCTACGGGACAACCTACCAAGAGACCCAGTACTTC.